A single sample is the source of the 23 T cell receptor beta chains below, sequenced in a study of blood T cell repertoires in COVID-19. Assay: immunoSEQ multiplex PCR; the TCRdb copy retains only in-frame clones and omits some. The sample has around 24,000 clones; roughly nine tenths are singletons. Source material: peripheral blood. These receptors originate from a man in his sixties or seventies with COVID-19, enrolled during active disease.

This chain links TRBV11-2 with TRBJ2-7, with a possible D match to TRBD1 (6 bases). Trimming shortened V by 1 base and J by 2 bases, and 12 bases separated the two germline ends. The CDR3 is made up of 15 amino acids. From germline, CDR1 is SGHAT and CDR2 FQNNGV. The CDR3 DNA reads TGTGCCAGCAGCTTAGGCAGGGACACAACCTACGAGCAGTACTTC. Amino acids: CASSLGRDTTYEQYF.

This chain links TRBV19 with TRBJ2-3; no definite D call. CDR3 length equals 13 residues. Between the trimmed V and J ends, which lost 3 bases and 4 bases, there was a span of 8 bases. Germline CDR1 and CDR2: LNHDA and SQIVND (reference sequence). In nucleotides, the CDR3 is TGTGCCAGTAGTATGACACGCTCAGATACGCAGTATTTT. This gives the protein CASSMTRSDTQYF.

The chain combines TRBV4-2 with TRBJ1-5; tentatively, D is TRBD1 (5 bases). The CDR3 loop spans 15 amino acids. Trimming removed 0 bases from V and 6 bases from J, with 12 bases in between. The V gene's germline CDR1 is LGHNA and CDR2 YNFKEQ. CDR3 nucleotides: TGTGCCAGCAGCCAAGATTTTAGGGGATCTCAGCCCCAGCATTTT. Its protein product is CASSQDFRGSQPQHF.

This chain uses TRBV24-1 with TRBJ2-3, with D unresolved. CDR1 and CDR2 from the germline V gene are KGHDR and SFDVKD. V lost 3 bases to trimming and J lost 10 bases, with 22 bases between them. The CDR3 length is 16 residues. The chain's CDR3 is CATSDPTYPISGAQYF. CDR3 in DNA: TGTGCCACCAGTGATCCAACCTATCCGATTTCTGGTGCGCAGTATTTT.

This chain joins TRBV5-4 and TRBJ1-2, with 9 bases lining up with TRBD1. Trimming removed 3 bases from V and 5 bases from J; junction bases left unmatched: 2. The CDR3 runs 13 residues. Per the germline V gene, CDR1 is SGHNT and CDR2 is YYREEE (reference sequence). CDR3 sequence (DNA): TGTGCCAGCAGCTCGGACAGGGGTTATGGCTACACCTTC. Protein product: CASSSDRGYGYTF.

This chain links TRBV15 with TRBJ2-7; D not resolved. CDR1 and CDR2 from the germline V gene are LNHNV and YYDKDF (reference sequence). The ends were cut back, 0 bases at V and 6 bases at J, with 12 bases in the middle. The CDR3 runs to 14 residues. CDR3 residues: CATSRDPGQPEQYF. The CDR3 coding sequence is TGTGCCACCAGCAGAGACCCGGGTCAACCCGAGCAGTACTTC.

J is TRBJ2-7 and V is TRBV11-2, with TRBD1 identical over 7 bases. This CDR3 is 13 amino acids long. With V trimmed by 5 bases and J by 5 bases, 6 bases remained unmatched. Germline V lookup: CDR1 SGHAT, CDR2 FQNNGV. DNA for the CDR3: TGTGCCAGCAGCCAGAACAGGGGAAACGAGCAGTACTTC. This sequence encodes CASSQNRGNEQYF.

The genes are TRBV6-5 and TRBJ2-7; 7 bases align to TRBD1. Germline CDR1 reads MNHEY; CDR2 reads SVGAGI. Losses at the gene ends were 2 bases for V and 5 bases for J; bases not matched to a gene: 9. This CDR3 spans 15 amino acids. DNA for the CDR3: TGTGCCAGCAGTTACAACCTTGAGACAGGGAACGAGCAGTACTTC. It codes for CASSYNLETGNEQYF.

This chain links TRBV19 with TRBJ2-1; 9 positions match TRBD1. Germline CDR1 LNHDA, CDR2 SQIVND (reference sequence). There are 15 residues in the CDR3. Germline trimming cut 1 base from V and 4 bases from J; bases unmatched to any gene: 2. CDR3 sequence reads: CASSIATGGYNEQFF. In nucleotides, the CDR3 is TGTGCCAGTAGTATAGCGACAGGGGGGTACAATGAGCAGTTCTTC.

This rearrangement joins TRBV5-6 to TRBJ1-6; TRBD1 is a possible D gene (5 bases). V was clipped by 0 bases and J by 2 bases, with 12 bases between them. Looked up from germline, CDR1 is SGHDT and CDR2 is YYEEEE. The CDR3 runs 17 residues. CDR3 amino acids: CASSLGQGWAYNSPLHF. The CDR3 bases are TGTGCCAGCAGCTTGGGTCAGGGATGGGCCTATAATTCACCCCTCCACTTT.

V gene TRBV5-1 combines with J gene TRBJ2-1; 9 bases align to TRBD2. The J segment lost 2 bases and the V segment lost 0 bases, leaving 3 bases of the junction unmatched. From germline, CDR1 is SGHRS and CDR2 YFSETQ. The CDR3 spans 16 residues. The CDR3 DNA reads as TGCGCCAGCAGCTTGGGCGGGAGGGCCACCTACAATGAGCAGTTCTTC. Amino acids: CASSLGGRATYNEQFF.

The chain recombines TRBV11-2 with TRBJ1-2, with D unclear. V gave up 1 base and J gave up 8 bases, with 8 bases separating them. This CDR3 comprises 12 residues. The V gene's germline CDR1 is SGHAT and CDR2 FQNNGV. The CDR3 sequence is CASSLGWEGYTF. In nucleotides, the CDR3 is TGTGCCAGCAGCTTAGGCTGGGAGGGCTACACCTTC.

This chain links TRBV27 with TRBJ1-2, with 10 positions matching TRBD1. V lost 3 bases to trimming and J lost 0 bases; unmatched junction nucleotides: 4. CDR3 length: 16 residues. Germline assignment: CDR1 MNHEY and CDR2 SMNVEV (reference sequence). CDR3: CASSLTGGPANYGYTF. In DNA, the CDR3 is TGTGCCAGCAGTTTGACAGGGGGCCCGGCTAACTATGGCTACACCTTC.

The CDR3 DNA reads as TGTGCCAGCAGCTTGGAGGGGGCGCAGGGGCAGCCCCAGCATTTT. Encoded protein: CASSLEGAQGQPQHF. The rearrangement links TRBV5-5 to TRBJ1-5, with TRBD1 matching 7 bases. V lost 0 bases and J lost 7; bases outside the gene matches: 7. The CDR3 loop spans 15 amino acids. The V gene's germline CDR1 is SGHKS and CDR2 YYEKEE (reference sequence).

The chain joins TRBV5-1 to TRBJ2-1; 7 nucleotides line up with TRBD2. The germline V gene encodes CDR1 SGHRS and CDR2 YFSETQ. Unmatched junction bases numbered 2, after V lost 5 bases and J lost 3 bases. This CDR3 comprises 13 residues. The CDR3: CASRRGSYNEQFF. The CDR3, as DNA: TGCGCCAGCAGGCGGGGGAGCTACAATGAGCAGTTCTTC.

The sample holds one count of this clone. This chain connects TRBV11-2 to TRBJ2-1, with 8 bases identical to TRBD1. This CDR3 is built from 15 residues. Germline V gene lookup returns CDR1 SGHAT and CDR2 FQNNGV. The V and J ends lost 2 bases and 3 bases, in that order; junction bases with no gene match: 3. The CDR3 DNA reads as TGTGCCAGCAGCTTATCGGGACAGGTCTACAATGAGCAGTTCTTC. The encoded protein is CASSLSGQVYNEQFF.

The genes are TRBV7-2 and TRBJ2-3; TRBD2 matches 7 bases. Germline V lookup: CDR1 SGHTA, CDR2 FQGNSA. CDR3 length equals 15 residues. V dropped 3 bases and J dropped 2; count of bases not matched to a gene: 5. CDR3 region: CASSFWGGPTDTQYF. The CDR3 coding sequence is TGTGCCAGCAGCTTCTGGGGAGGGCCCACAGATACGCAGTATTTT.

The J gene is TRBJ2-2, the V gene TRBV5-4; TRBD1 is a possible D gene (5 bases). The CDR3 loop spans 14 amino acids. The germline gives CDR1 SGHNT, CDR2 YYREEE (reference sequence). Trimming shortened V by 3 bases and J by 2 bases, and 8 bases separated the two germline ends. The CDR3 is CASSSTVNTGELFF. The DNA for the CDR3 is TGTGCCAGCAGCTCGACAGTTAACACCGGGGAGCTGTTTTTT. The entire variable domain, with the rest obtained from reference TRBV5-4 and TRBJ2-2, is as follows: ETGVTQSPTHLIKTRGQQVTLRCSSQSGHNTVSWYQQALGQGPQFIFQYYREEENGRGNFPPRFSGLQFPNYSSELNVNALELDDSALYLCASSSTVNTGELFFGEGSRLTVL.

This clone appeared a few times. The rearrangement links TRBV7-9 to TRBJ2-7, with D perhaps TRBD2 (5 bases). Per germline, CDR1 SEHNR and CDR2 FQNEAQ (reference sequence). This CDR3 is built from 12 residues. V lost 3 bases, J lost 9 bases, and 12 bases lay in between. DNA of the CDR3: TGTGCCAGCAGCTTCGACTATCGGGTGCAGTACTTC. Protein: CASSFDYRVQYF.

The CDR3 DNA sequence: TGTGCCAGTAGCCCAACTCAGAACAGACTAGTATCCTACAATGAGCAGTTCTTC. It encodes CASSPTQNRLVSYNEQFF. V usage is TRBV19 and J usage is TRBJ2-1, with D maybe TRBD2 (6 bases). CDR1 is LNHDA, CDR2 SQIVND, per germline (reference sequence). The germline V and J ends were trimmed by 6 bases and 1 base, with 22 bases remaining between them. The CDR3 is made up of 18 amino acids.

V gene TRBV7-6 combines with J gene TRBJ2-1; D not certain. This CDR3 spans 13 amino acids. Germline-derived CDR1 and CDR2 are SGHVS and FNYEAQ. Trimming took 3 bases from V and 7 from J, leaving 10 bases between them. For the CDR3, the DNA is TGTGCCAGCAGCTTTGACCTCAGGAATGAGCAGTTCTTC. It is translated as CASSFDLRNEQFF.

The V and J genes are TRBV7-9 and TRBJ1-5, with TRBD1 as a possible D gene (5 bases). V lost 9 bases to trimming and J lost 2 bases, with 11 bases between them. This CDR3 has 13 residues. In germline, CDR1 is SEHNR, CDR2 FQNEAQ (reference sequence). The CDR3 sequence: CASRGIGNQPQHF. DNA of the CDR3: TGTGCCAGTAGGGGAATAGGCAATCAGCCCCAGCATTTT. Variable domain in full (rest from reference TRBV7-9 and TRBJ1-5): DTGVSQNPRHKITKRGQNVTFRCDPISEHNRLYWYRQTLGQGPEFLTYFQNEAQLEKSRLLSDRFSAERPKGSFSTLEIQRTEQGDSAMYLCASRGIGNQPQHFGDGTRLSIL.

Only one count was recorded for this clone. This rearrangement joins TRBV12-3 or TRBV12-4 to TRBJ1-2; no clear D. This CDR3 has 13 amino acids. The germline V and J ends were trimmed by 4 bases and 2 bases, with 8 bases remaining between them. The DNA of the CDR3 is TGTGCCAGCAGTTGGGCAGGAAACTATGGCTACACCTTC. Its translation: CASSWAGNYGYTF.